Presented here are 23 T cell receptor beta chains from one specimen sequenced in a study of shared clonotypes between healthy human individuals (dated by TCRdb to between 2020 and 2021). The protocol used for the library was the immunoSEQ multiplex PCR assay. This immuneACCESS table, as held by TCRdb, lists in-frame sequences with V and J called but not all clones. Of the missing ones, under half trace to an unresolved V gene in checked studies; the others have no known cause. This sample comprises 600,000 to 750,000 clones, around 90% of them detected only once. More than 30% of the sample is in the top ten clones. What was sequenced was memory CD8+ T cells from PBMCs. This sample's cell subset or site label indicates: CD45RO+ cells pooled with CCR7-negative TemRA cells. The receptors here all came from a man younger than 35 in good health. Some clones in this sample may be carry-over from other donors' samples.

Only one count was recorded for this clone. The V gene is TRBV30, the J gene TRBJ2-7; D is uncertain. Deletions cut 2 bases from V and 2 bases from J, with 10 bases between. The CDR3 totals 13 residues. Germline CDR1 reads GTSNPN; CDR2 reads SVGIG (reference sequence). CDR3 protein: CAWSSLRTYEQYF. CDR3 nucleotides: TGTGCCTGGAGTAGTCTTAGAACCTACGAGCAGTACTTC.

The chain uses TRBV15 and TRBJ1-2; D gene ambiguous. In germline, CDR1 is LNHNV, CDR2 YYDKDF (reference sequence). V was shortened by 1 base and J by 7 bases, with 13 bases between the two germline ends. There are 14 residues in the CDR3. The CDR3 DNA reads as TGTGCCACCAGCAGAGGGTTGGCCACCTCTGGCTACACCTTC. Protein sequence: CATSRGLATSGYTF.

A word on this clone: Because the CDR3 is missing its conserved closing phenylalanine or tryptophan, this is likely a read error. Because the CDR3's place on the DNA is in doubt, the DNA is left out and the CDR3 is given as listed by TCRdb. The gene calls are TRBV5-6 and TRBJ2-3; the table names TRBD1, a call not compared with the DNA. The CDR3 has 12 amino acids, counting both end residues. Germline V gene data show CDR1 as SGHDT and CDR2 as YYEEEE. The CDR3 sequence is CASRVGQAAMSV.

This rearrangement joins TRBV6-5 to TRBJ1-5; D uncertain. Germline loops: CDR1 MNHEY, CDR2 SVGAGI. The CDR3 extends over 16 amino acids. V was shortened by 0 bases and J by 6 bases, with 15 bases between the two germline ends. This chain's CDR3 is CASSYSGSHWSQPQHF. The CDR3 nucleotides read TGTGCCAGCAGTTACTCAGGCAGCCACTGGAGTCAGCCCCAGCATTTT.

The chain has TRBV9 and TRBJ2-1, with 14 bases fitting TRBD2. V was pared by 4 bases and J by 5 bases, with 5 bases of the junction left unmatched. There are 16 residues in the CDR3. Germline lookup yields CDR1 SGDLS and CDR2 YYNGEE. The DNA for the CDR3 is TGTGCCAGCAGCCCAAGGACTAGCGGGAGGAACAATGAGCAGTTCTTC. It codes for CASSPRTSGRNNEQFF.

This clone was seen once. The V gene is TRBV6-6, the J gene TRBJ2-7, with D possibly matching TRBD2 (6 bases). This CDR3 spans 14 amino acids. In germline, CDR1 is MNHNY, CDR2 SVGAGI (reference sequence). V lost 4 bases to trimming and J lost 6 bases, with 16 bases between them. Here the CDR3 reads CASSWGDGHSEQYF. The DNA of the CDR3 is TGTGCCAGCAGTTGGGGGGACGGCCACTCCGAGCAGTACTTC.

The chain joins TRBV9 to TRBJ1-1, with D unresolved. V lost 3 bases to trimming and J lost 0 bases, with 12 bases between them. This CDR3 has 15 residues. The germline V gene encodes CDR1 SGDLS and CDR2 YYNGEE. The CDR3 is CASSEEGAMNTEAFF. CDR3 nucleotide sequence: TGTGCCAGCAGCGAGGAGGGCGCCATGAACACTGAAGCTTTCTTT.

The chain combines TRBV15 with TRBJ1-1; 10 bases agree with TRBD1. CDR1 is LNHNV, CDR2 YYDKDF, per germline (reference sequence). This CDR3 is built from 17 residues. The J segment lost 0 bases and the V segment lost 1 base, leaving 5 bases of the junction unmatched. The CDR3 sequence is CATSRGQGAPLNTEAFF. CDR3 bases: TGTGCCACCAGCAGAGGACAGGGGGCCCCTTTGAACACTGAAGCTTTCTTT.

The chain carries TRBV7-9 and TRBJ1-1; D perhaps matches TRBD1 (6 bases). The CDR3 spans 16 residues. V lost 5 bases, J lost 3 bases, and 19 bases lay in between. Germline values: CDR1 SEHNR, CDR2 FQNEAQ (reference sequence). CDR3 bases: TGTGCCAGCAGCCTCGCTGGGGGCGCGACCCACACTGAAGCTTTCTTT. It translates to CASSLAGGATHTEAFF.

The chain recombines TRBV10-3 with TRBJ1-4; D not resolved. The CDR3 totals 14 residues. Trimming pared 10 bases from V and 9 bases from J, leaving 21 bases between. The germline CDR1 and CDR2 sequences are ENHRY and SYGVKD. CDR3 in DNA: TGTGCCACCTGTTTTTCGGTATCCGATAAAAAACTGTTTTTT. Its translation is CATCFSVSDKKLFF.

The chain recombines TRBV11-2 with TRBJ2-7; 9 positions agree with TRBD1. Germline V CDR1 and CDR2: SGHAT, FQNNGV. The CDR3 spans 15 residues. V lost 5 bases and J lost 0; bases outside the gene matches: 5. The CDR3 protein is CASSEGQGPSYEQYF. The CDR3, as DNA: TGTGCCAGCAGCGAGGGACAGGGACCCTCCTACGAGCAGTACTTC.

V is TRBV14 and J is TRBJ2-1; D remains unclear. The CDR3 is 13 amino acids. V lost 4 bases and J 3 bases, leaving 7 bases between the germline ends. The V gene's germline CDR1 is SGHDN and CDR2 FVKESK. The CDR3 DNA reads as TGTGCCAGCAGCCCGGCCAGCTACAATGAGCAGTTCTTC. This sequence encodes CASSPASYNEQFF.

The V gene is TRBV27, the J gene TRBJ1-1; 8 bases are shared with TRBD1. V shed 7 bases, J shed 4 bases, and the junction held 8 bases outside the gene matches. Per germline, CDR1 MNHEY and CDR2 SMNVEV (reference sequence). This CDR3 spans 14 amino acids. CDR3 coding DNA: TGTGCCAGCACCGGGACAGGAGAAGCCACTGAAGCTTTCTTT. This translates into CASTGTGEATEAFF.

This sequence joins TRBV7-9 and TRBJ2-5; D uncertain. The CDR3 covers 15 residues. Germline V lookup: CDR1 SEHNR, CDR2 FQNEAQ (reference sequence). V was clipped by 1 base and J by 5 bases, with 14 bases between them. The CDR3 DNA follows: TGTGCCAGCAGCTTAGGTGGTGGCCCTGCGGAGACCCAGTACTTC. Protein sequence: CASSLGGGPAETQYF. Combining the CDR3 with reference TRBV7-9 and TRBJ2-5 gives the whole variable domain DTGVSQNPRHKITKRGQNVTFRCDPISEHNRLYWYRQTLGQGPEFLTYFQNEAQLEKSRLLSDRFSAERPKGSFSTLEIQRTEQGDSAMYLCASSLGGGPAETQYFGPGTRLLVL.

CDR3 loop: CSALAESTDTQYF. The CDR3, as DNA: TGCAGCGCCCTAGCGGAGAGCACAGATACGCAGTATTTT. This sequence joins TRBV29-1 and TRBJ2-3; 7 bases map to TRBD2. Per the germline V gene, CDR1 is SQVTM and CDR2 is ANQGSEA. CDR3 length: 13 amino acids. V trimming: 7 bases; J trimming: 0 bases; junction bases outside the gene matches: 4.

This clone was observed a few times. The CDR3 DNA reads TGTGCCAGCAGTTTCCCCTGGGGGGAGGACTATCAGCCCCAGCATTTT. Residues: CASSFPWGEDYQPQHF. The chain recombines TRBV28 with TRBJ1-5; the D gene is possibly TRBD1 (5 bases). The CDR3 has 16 residues. Germline assignment: CDR1 MDHEN and CDR2 SYDVKM. Deletions cut 3 bases from V and 5 bases from J, with 17 bases between.

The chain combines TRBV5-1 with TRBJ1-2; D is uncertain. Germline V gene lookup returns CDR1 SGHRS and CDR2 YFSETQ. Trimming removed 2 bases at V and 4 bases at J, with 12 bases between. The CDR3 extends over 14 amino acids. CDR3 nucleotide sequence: TGCGCCAGCAGCTTCGACGGAGTCCTCTATGGCTACACCTTC. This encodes CASSFDGVLYGYTF.

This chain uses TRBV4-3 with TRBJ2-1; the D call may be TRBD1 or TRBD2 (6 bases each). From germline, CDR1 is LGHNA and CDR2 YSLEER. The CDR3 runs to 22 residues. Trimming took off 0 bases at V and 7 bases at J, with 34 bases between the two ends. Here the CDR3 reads CASSQDPAGGKTGSYKGNEQFF. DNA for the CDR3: TGCGCCAGCAGCCAAGATCCCGCTGGCGGGAAAACAGGGTCTTATAAGGGGAATGAGCAGTTCTTC.

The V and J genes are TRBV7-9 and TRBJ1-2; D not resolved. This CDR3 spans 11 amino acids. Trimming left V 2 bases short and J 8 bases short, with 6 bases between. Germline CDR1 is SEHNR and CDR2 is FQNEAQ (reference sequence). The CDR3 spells CASSLNWGYTF. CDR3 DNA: TGTGCCAGCAGCTTAAACTGGGGCTACACCTTC.

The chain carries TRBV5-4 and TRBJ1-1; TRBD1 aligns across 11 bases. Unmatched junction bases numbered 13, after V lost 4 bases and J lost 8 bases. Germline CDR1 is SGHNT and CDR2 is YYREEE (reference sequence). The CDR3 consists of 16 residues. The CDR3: CASSQGQGVTSSEAFF. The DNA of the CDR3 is TGTGCCAGCAGCCAGGGACAGGGGGTTACGAGCTCAGAAGCTTTCTTT.

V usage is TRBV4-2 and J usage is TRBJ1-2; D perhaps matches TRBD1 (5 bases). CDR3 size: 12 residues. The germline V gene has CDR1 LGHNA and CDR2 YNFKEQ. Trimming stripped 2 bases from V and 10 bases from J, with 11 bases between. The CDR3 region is CASSQPRDYYTF. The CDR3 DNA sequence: TGTGCCAGCAGCCAACCGAGGGACTACTACACCTTC.

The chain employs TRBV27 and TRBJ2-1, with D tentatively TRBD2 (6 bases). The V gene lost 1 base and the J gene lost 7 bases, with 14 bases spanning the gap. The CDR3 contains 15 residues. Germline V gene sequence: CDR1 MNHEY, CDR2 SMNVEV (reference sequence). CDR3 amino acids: CASSLYGGKANEQFF. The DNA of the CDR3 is TGTGCCAGCAGTTTATATGGCGGGAAGGCGAATGAGCAGTTCTTC.

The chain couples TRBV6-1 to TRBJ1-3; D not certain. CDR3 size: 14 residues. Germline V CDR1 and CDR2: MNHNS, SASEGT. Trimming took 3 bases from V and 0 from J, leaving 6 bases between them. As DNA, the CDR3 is TGTGCCAGCAGTGATCAGCGCTCTGGAAACACCATATATTTT. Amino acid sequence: CASSDQRSGNTIYF.